This T cell receptor (beta chain) stems from a study of T cell responses to AZD1222 COVID-19 vaccine (dated by TCRdb to about 2021). A note on the overall study: TCR sequencing covered about 230 trial participants: 200 to 220 given two doses of AZD1222 and approximately 26 given two doses of MenACWY control vaccine. Trial participants were enrolled by age into 18-55, 56-69 and 70-plus year subgroups, with 148, 28 and 57 TCR-sequenced participants respectively.

What the study reported, not specific to this receptor: Participants were mostly white British, with more females than males. The authors suggested clonal diversity may have been underestimated. A significant rise in spike-specific TCR breadth and depth was observed after two AZD1222 doses relative to day 0 and relative to MenACWY recipients. The whole spike protein was spanned by vaccine-associated CD4 TCRs, and dominant responses were seen in regions 160-218 and 743-854. Only five or six AZD1222 recipients were SARS-CoV-2 seropositive at baseline, limiting conclusions about previously exposed vaccinees. Reportedly, close to half of the unique spike-specific TCRs recognized epitopes lying outside the regions that are mutated in the B.1.351 and B.1.1.7 variants. The 56-69-year group was small, and its depth increase did not reach significance, likely because of low power. No day 14 peak-response samples were available, so repertoires were characterized only after the peak T cell response.

The CDR3 regions of human TCRbeta chains were analyzed by immunosequencing. The authors' analysis ran thus. TCRs in the repertoires were compared against a reference library of SARS-CoV-2-specific TCRs that had been generated with the MIRA antigen-specificity platform. Breadth was defined as the fraction of unique TCRs that were SARS-CoV-2-associated. Depth was defined as the fraction of total T cells that were SARS-CoV-2-associated. Each spike-specific TCR was assigned to its reactive spike region and to a CD4 or CD8 class using the MIRA data. Log10-transformed breadth and depth values were compared by one-way ANOVA with Sidak's multiple comparisons tests. TCRdb re-hosts the immuneACCESS table, in-frame sequences only. Its copies lack some clones; in the studies checked, an unresolved V gene accounts for under half of them, and the cause for the rest is not known. D and trimming were read from the DNA, whereas the V and J calls and clone size are those reported in that table. The sample yields about 180,000 clones; around 90% were counted once. Roughly 10% of the sample comes from the top ten.

For this clone: The clone's antigen remains unknown. The sample holds no much larger clone one base away, and base qualities are not on file.

The time point label on this specimen signifies: about 28 days (+/-7) after the second vaccine dose. AZD1222 recipients whose second dose came at about 4 weeks and those whose second dose came at about 12 weeks were combined into one group, since spike-specific TCR depth and breadth did not differ between the two schedules. Vaccinee samples were obtained from the UK trials COV001 and COV002, which included a single-blind randomized controlled phase 2/3 trial of AZD1222 (ChAdOx1 nCoV-19) in healthy adults. For TCRbeta chain sequencing, PBMC samples from trial participants were taken at day 0 and at day 28 after the second dose. Taken from the germline V gene, the CDR1 and CDR2 loops are LGHNA and YNFKEQ. At the junction V is shortened by 4 bases and J by 7 bases; bases outside the gene matches: 11. The CDR3 contains 16 residues, cysteine and phenylalanine counted. Only the CDR3 portion is preserved as DNA: 48 bases, with reading frame beginning at the first base.

The chain joins TRBV4-2 to TRBJ2-7; the junction holds 12 bases that match TRBD1. The sequence derives from an adult who received the AZD1222 COVID-19 vaccine. Source: peripheral blood, taken 28 days after the second AZD1222 dose. Here the CDR3 is given as CASSRAPGQGAEEQYF. The DNA sequence is TGTGCCAGCAGCCGGGCCCCGGGACAGGGGGCGGAAGAGCAGTACTTC.